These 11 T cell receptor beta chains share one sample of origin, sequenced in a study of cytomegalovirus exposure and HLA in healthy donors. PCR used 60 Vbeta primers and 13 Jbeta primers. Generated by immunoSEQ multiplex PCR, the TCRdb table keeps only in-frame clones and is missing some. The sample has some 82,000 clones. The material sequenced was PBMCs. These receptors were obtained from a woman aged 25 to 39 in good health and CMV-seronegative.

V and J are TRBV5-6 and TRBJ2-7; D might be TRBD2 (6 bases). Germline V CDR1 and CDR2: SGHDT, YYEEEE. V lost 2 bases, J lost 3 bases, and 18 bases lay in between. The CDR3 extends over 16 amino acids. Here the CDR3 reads CASSLSPSEWVYEQYF. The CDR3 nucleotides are TGTGCCAGCAGCTTATCACCTAGCGAATGGGTCTACGAGCAGTACTTC. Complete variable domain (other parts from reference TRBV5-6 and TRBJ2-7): DAGVTQSPTHLIKTRGQQVTLRCSPKSGHDTVSWYQQALGQGPQFIFQYYEEEERQRGNFPDRFSGHQFPNYSSELNVNALLLGDSALYLCASSLSPSEWVYEQYFGPGTRLTVT.

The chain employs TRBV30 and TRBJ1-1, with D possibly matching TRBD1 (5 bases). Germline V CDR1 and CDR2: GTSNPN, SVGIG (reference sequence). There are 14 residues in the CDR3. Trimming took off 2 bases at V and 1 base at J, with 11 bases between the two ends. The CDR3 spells CAWSLETGNTEAFF. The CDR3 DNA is TGTGCCTGGAGTTTAGAAACAGGGAACACTGAAGCTTTCTTT.

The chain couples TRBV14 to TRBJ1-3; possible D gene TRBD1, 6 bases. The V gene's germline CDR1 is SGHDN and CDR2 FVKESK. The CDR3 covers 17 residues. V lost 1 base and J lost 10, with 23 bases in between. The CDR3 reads CASSQVEDSKLLRTIYF. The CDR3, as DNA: TGTGCCAGCAGCCAAGTCGAGGACAGCAAACTCCTTAGGACCATATATTTT.

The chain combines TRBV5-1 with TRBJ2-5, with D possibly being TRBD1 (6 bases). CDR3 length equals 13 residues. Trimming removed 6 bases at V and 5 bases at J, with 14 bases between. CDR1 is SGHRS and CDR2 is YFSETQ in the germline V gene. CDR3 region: CASTINRGETQYF. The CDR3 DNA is TGCGCCAGCACCATCAATAGGGGGGAGACCCAGTACTTC.

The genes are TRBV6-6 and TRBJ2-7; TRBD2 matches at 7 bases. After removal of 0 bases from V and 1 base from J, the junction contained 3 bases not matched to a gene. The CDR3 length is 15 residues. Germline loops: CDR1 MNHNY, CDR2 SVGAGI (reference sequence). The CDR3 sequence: CASSYSRTRSYEQYF. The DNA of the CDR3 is TGTGCCAGCAGTTACTCTCGGACTAGATCCTACGAGCAGTACTTC.

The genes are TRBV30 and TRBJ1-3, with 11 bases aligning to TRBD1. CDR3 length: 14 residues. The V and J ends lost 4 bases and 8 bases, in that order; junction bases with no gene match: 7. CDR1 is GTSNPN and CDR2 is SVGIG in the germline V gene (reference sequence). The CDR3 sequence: CAWNWRDRGDTIYF. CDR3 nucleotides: TGTGCCTGGAACTGGCGGGACAGGGGGGACACCATATATTTT.

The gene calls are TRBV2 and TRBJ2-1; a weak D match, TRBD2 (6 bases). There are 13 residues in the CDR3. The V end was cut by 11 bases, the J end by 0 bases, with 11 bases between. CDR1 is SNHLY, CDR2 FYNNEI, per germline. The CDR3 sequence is CAGAGSSYNEQFF. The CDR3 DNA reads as TGTGCCGGCGCGGGGAGCTCCTACAATGAGCAGTTCTTC.

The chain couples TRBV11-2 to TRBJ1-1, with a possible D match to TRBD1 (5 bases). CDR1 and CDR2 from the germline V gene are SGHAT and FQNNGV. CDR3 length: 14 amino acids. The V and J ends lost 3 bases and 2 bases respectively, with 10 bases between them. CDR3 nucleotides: TGTGCCAGCAGCTTGGTAGGGGTTAACACTGAAGCTTTCTTT. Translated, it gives CASSLVGVNTEAFF. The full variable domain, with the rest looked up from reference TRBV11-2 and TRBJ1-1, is EAGVAQSPRYKIIEKRQSVAFWCNPISGHATLYWYQQILGQGPKLLIQFQNNGVVDDSQLPKDRFSAERLKGVDSTLKIQPAKLEDSAVYLCASSLVGVNTEAFFGQGTRLTVV.

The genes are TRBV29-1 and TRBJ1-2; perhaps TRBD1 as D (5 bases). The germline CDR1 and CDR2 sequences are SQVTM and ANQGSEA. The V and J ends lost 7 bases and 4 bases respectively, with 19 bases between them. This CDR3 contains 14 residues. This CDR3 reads CSAGDGGYGYGYTF. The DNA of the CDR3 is TGCAGCGCTGGAGACGGGGGGTACGGCTATGGCTACACCTTC.

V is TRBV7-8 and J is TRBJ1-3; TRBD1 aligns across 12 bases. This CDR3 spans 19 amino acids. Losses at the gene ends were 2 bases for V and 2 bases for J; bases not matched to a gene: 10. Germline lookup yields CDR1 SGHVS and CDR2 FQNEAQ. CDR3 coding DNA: TGTGCCAGCAGCTTATGGGGACAGGGGGCTATGGGTACTGGAAACACCATATATTTT. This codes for CASSLWGQGAMGTGNTIYF.

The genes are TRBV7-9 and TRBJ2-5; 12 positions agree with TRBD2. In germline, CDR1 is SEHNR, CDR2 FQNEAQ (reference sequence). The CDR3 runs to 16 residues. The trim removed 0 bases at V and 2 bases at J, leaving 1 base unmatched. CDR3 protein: CASSLAGLAGQETQYF. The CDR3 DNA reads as TGTGCCAGCAGCTTAGCCGGACTAGCGGGGCAAGAGACCCAGTACTTC.